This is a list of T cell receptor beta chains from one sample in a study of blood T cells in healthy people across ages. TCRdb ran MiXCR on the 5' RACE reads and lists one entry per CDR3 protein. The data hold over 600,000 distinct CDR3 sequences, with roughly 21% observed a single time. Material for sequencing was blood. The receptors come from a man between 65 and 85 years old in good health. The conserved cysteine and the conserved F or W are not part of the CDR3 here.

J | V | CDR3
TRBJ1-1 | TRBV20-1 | SARVRGKTNTEAF
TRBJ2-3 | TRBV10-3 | AIRSWDTDTQY
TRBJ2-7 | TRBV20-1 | SAPGSGSYAYEQY
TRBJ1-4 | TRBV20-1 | SARGTGANEKLF
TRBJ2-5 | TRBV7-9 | ASSLSYRDEETQY
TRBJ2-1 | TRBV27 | ASSPWQGSHNGQF
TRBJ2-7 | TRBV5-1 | ASSLDGTGADEQY
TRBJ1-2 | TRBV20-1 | SARTANYGYT
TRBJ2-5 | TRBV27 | ASSWGGIETQY
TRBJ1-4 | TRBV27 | ASSWWDGEKLF
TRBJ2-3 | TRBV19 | ASSIGAPGTDTKY
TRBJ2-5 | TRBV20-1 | SARPLAGVRQETQY
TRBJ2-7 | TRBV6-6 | ATIGASSYEQY
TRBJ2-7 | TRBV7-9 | ASRNTVLAGRSSYEQY
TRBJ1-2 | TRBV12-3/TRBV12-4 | ASSLRGTDTTIGYT
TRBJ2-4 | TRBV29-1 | SVGWTPGLAKNIQY
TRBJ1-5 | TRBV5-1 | ASSREGGSNQPQH
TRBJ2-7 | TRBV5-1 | ASSFDIYYEQY
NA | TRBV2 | ASSAQRVSYEQY
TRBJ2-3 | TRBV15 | ATSSGYLADTDTQY
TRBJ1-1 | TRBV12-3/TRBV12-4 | ASSVLRGQGNTEAF
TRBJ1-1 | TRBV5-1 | ASSFPGSTTEAF
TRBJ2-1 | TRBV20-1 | SAIPGQGINNEQF
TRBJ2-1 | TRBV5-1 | AGTSLAGSYNEQF
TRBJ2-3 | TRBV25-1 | ASSSLREGTYTDTQY
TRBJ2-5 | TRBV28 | ASSPRGTPETQY
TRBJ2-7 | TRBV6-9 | ASSYSRDERYYEQY
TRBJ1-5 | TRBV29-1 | SVQDRAGQPQH
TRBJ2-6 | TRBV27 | ASSFGGQSSGANVLT
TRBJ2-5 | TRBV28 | ASSWGYETQY
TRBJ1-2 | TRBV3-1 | ASSQDFGSRDRGPGYT
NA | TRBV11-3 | ASSLRQGASDEQF
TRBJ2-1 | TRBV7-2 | ASSLVGTSYNEQF
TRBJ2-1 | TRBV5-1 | ASSYAREQF
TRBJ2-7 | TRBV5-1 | ASSLIDRNYEQY
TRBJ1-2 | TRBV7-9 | ASSFASPPYGYT
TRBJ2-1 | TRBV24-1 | ATSDPGTSEVGSYNEQF
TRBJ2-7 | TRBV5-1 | ASVGEYEQY
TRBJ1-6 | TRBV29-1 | SVGTGDNSPLH
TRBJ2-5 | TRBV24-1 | ATSDFGRGQETQY
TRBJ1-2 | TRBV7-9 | ASSLVSVGRYGYT
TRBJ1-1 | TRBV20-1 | SADRRGTEAF
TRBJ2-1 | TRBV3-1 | ASSQAGTLYYNEQF
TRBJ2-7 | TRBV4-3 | ASSQVVLAGRSYEQY
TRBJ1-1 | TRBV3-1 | ASSPAWGDTEAF
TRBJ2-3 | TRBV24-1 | ATGSLAGEEDTQY
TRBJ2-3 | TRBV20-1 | SARDSRGSLDTQY
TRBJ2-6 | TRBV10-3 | AISESASSGANVLT
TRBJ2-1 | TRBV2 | ASSVRGLSYNEQF
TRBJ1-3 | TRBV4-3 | ASSPGGDTIY
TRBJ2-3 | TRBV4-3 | ASSQVPGLDLSDTQY
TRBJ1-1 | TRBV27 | ASSLNRGTEAF